This note documents a single T cell receptor beta chain sequence. Germline V gives CDR1 SGHTA, CDR2 FQGTGA. After removal of 6 bases from V and 7 bases from J, the junction contained 9 bases not matched to a gene. The CDR3 covers 14 residues. Authors' analysis steps: Researchers report that nucleated cell counts were estimated from reference gene primer amplification. Data came from immunoSEQ multiplex PCR; TCRdb stores just in-frame clones and leaves some out. V and J calls plus clone size are reproduced from that table; the DNA served to infer D and trimming. The table lists roughly 290,000 clones, 75% to 90% of them singletons. The source of the sample is a study of blood T cell repertoires in COVID-19. Overall study: Acute-phase and convalescent COVID-19 samples originated in the United States, Italy and Spain. PBMCs, B-cell-depleted T cells, or T cells were the source of the cDNA or gDNA that made up the material.

Sequenced sample: peripheral blood. V usage is TRBV7-3 and J usage is TRBJ2-1; 7 bases are shared with TRBD1. The TCR comes from a woman aged 30 to 39 who had recovered from COVID-19. The CDR3 DNA is TGTGCCAGCAGTCCCGACAGGGTAACGAATGAGCAGTTCTTC. Amino acid sequence: CASSPDRVTNEQFF.